What follows is one TCR beta chain and its context. The sample comes from a study of blood T cell repertoires in COVID-19. Study-wide background: The analysed material was cDNA or gDNA that came from T cells, B-cell-depleted T cells, or PBMCs.

Generated by immunoSEQ multiplex PCR, the TCRdb table keeps only in-frame clones and is missing some. The sample records 100,000 to 150,000 clones, almost 70% being singletons. Losses at the gene ends were 1 base for V and 7 bases for J; bases not matched to a gene: 4. The CDR3 sequence is 14 residues long. Germline CDR1 and CDR2: KGHDR and SFDVKD. Sample: peripheral blood. The V gene is TRBV24-1, the J gene TRBJ1-2; 8 bases align to TRBD1. The receptor comes from a woman in her seventies with acute or convalescent COVID-19. CDR3 protein: CATSDFGQGGGYTF. CDR3 nucleotides: TGTGCCACCAGTGATTTCGGACAGGGAGGTGGCTACACCTTC.